This T cell receptor (beta chain) was sequenced during a study of T cell changes during pregnancy in multiple sclerosis. Per germline, CDR1 SGHNT and CDR2 YYREEE (reference sequence). The CDR3 is made up of 16 amino acids. V was clipped by 3 bases and J by 7 bases; unmatched bases: 13. TCRdb's table, derived via immunoSEQ multiplex PCR, lists solely in-frame clones and lacks some. The data hold tens of thousands of clones, with roughly nine tenths observed a single time. This chain links TRBV5-4 with TRBJ2-5; 9 bases agree with TRBD1. The origin of this receptor is a female donor with multiple sclerosis, enrolled in a pregnancy study. The sample here was CD4+ T cells from peripheral blood mononuclear cells, taken in the second trimester of pregnancy. CDR3 sequence: CASSSLLQGAQGTQYF. CDR3 nucleotide sequence: TGTGCCAGCAGCTCCCTATTACAGGGGGCGCAGGGGACCCAGTACTTC.